This TCR beta chain was documented in a study of T-cell memory formation after mild COVID-19. Barcoded TCR alpha and TCR beta cDNA libraries with UMIs came from 5'RACE using constant-segment primers. TCRdb re-derived calls from the 5' RACE reads in MiXCR, one entry per CDR3 protein. The sample holds about 150,000 distinct CDR3 sequences, roughly 6.2% seen once. The CDR3 extends over 15 amino acids. V was pared by 7 bases and J by 4 bases, with 20 bases between. Germline V gene lookup returns CDR1 SEHNR and CDR2 FQNEAQ (reference sequence). Study conclusions and caveats: Second-wave clones reaching peak frequency on day 37 lacked confirmed SARS-CoV-2 specificity. Contracting clones from day 15 to 85 showed balanced CD4/CD8; later expanders favored CD4+. CD4+ contracting clones lay mainly in CM and EM, CD8+ ones in EMRA.

Many counts were recorded for this clonotype. What it binds is unknown. The sequenced sample consisted of PBMCs or a T cell subset sorted from them (not recorded which). The sequence was collected from an adult woman who had mild COVID-19 (a few samples of this study predate the infection). Cell type and time point are not known. The chain combines TRBV7-9 with TRBJ2-7; D perhaps matches TRBD2 (8 bases). The CDR3 region has the DNA TGTGCCAGCATTCGCGAGGGGGCTAGCGGGTACGAGCAGTACTTC. Amino acid sequence: CASIREGASGYEQYF.